This T cell receptor (beta chain) came from a study of T cells in Graves' hyperthyroidism and ophthalmopathy. Recently diagnosed hyperthyroidism of less than 2 months' duration affected patients aged 18 to 65. Fresh 10 ml peripheral blood yielded PBMCs. The CDR3 regions of TCR beta were amplified from RNA transcripts. The HTBI primer set was used in a first-round RT-PCR of the TCR CDR3. Each CDR3 protein gets one entry after TCRdb re-called the multiplex PCR reads with MiXCR. This repertoire shows under 550,000 distinct CDR3 sequences, roughly an eighth found once; its top ten account for around 5.3%. Germline lookup yields CDR1 MNHEY and CDR2 SVGEGT. Trimming shortened V by 5 bases and J by 6 bases, and 11 bases separated the two germline ends. The CDR3 spans 13 residues. Study-level points and caveats: The authors' 13 V-J model separated ophthalmopathy from stable hyperthyroidism.

There are many counts of this clonotype. Its antigen remains unknown. This sequence originates from a woman aged 18-29 years with Graves' hyperthyroidism. Sequenced sample: blood. V usage is TRBV6-2 or TRBV6-3 and J usage is TRBJ2-1, with D hard to call. CDR3 DNA: TGTGCCAGCAGTGAAACTATTTTCAATGAGCAGTTCTTC. This gives the protein CASSETIFNEQFF.